This T cell receptor beta chain came from a study of human CD8 memory T cell subsets. CD8+ T cells were isolated by negative magnetic selection. Sequencing libraries of TCR beta were made by UMI-labeled 5' RACE. From its re-call of the 5' RACE reads, TCRdb lists each CDR3 protein once, without DNA. Recorded here are thousands of distinct CDR3 sequences; the top ten clones represent around 22%. CDR3 length equals 17 residues. Germline CDR1 SEHNR, CDR2 FQNEAQ (reference sequence). The chain has TRBV7-9 and TRBJ2-2; TCRdb reports TRBD2, a call that lacks DNA to check it against. The receptor's source is a human donor in good health. The sequenced sample consisted of CD8+ T cells from PBMCs. The CDR3 loop reads CASSPRGTSGVTGELFF.